Listed below are T cell receptor beta chains from one sample, sequenced in a study of beta chain features in type 1 diabetes. The method was immunoSEQ multiplex PCR; TCRdb's version includes in-frame clones alone and lacks a portion of them. The sample lists 150,000 to 200,000 clones, 9% seen once, with under 0.85% in the top ten. Specimen: central memory CD4+ T cells from blood. The receptors derive from a woman aged 25 to 39 with type 1 diabetes. Both conserved end residues are part of each CDR3. The order of the fields is J gene, clone size, D gene, V gene, CDR3 protein, CDR3 DNA. The D gene is left open where the match is weak. Clone size, where shown, is once, few, many, or a class for clones that have expanded.

J gene: TRBJ1-5
clone size: few
D gene: .
V gene: TRBV25-1
CDR3 protein: CASSEGSWADNQPQHF
CDR3 DNA: TGTGCCAGCAGTGAAGGAAGTTGGGCTGACAATCAGCCCCAGCATTTT

J gene: TRBJ2-2
clone size: .
D gene: TRBD2
V gene: TRBV2
CDR3 protein: CASSVFSGRGTGELFF
CDR3 DNA: TGTGCCAGCAGTGTCTTCAGCGGGAGAGGGACCGGGGAGCTGTTTTTT

J gene: TRBJ1-2
clone size: few
D gene: TRBD1
V gene: TRBV6-6
CDR3 protein: CASSYQGAGGYTF
CDR3 DNA: TGTGCCAGCAGTTATCAGGGGGCTGGTGGCTACACCTTC

J gene: TRBJ2-7
clone size: .
D gene: .
V gene: TRBV18
CDR3 protein: CASSSALEGNEQYF
CDR3 DNA: TGTGCCAGCTCATCGGCTCTGGAGGGGAACGAGCAGTACTTC

J gene: TRBJ1-4
clone size: .
D gene: TRBD1
V gene: TRBV7-9
CDR3 protein: CASSIGGQLNEKLFF
CDR3 DNA: TGTGCCAGCAGTATAGGGGGACAGTTAAATGAAAAACTGTTTTTT

J gene: TRBJ2-7
clone size: few
D gene: .
V gene: TRBV11-1
CDR3 protein: CASSLAGSYEQYF
CDR3 DNA: TGTGCCAGCAGCTTAGCCGGCTCCTACGAGCAGTACTTC

J gene: TRBJ1-5
clone size: .
D gene: TRBD1
V gene: TRBV27
CDR3 protein: CASSSGTGGGQPQHF
CDR3 DNA: TGTGCCAGCAGTTCAGGGACAGGGGGTGGGCAGCCCCAGCATTTT

J gene: TRBJ1-2
clone size: few
D gene: TRBD1
V gene: TRBV6-5
CDR3 protein: CASSFDRGHGYTF
CDR3 DNA: TGTGCCAGCAGTTTCGACAGGGGGCACGGCTACACCTTC

J gene: TRBJ2-7
clone size: few
D gene: TRBD2
V gene: TRBV9
CDR3 protein: CASSPHSGRSGEQYF
CDR3 DNA: TGTGCCAGCAGCCCTCATAGCGGGAGATCGGGCGAGCAGTACTTC

J gene: TRBJ2-6
clone size: few
D gene: TRBD1
V gene: TRBV27
CDR3 protein: CASSPSTGASGANVLTF
CDR3 DNA: TGTGCCAGCAGTCCCTCTACAGGGGCCTCTGGGGCCAACGTCCTGACTTTC

J gene: TRBJ2-5
clone size: .
D gene: .
V gene: TRBV6-5
CDR3 protein: CASSYGASDQETQYF
CDR3 DNA: TGTGCCAGCAGTTACGGGGCTAGCGACCAAGAGACCCAGTACTTC

J gene: TRBJ1-2
clone size: few
D gene: .
V gene: TRBV19
CDR3 protein: CASSITGLEGYTF
CDR3 DNA: TGTGCCAGTAGTATTACAGGTTTGGAGGGCTACACCTTC

J gene: TRBJ2-3
clone size: few
D gene: TRBD1
V gene: TRBV28
CDR3 protein: CASSTNTGGPGDTQYF
CDR3 DNA: TGTGCCAGCAGCACCAACACAGGGGGTCCTGGAGATACGCAGTATTTT

J gene: TRBJ2-3
clone size: few
D gene: TRBD2
V gene: TRBV2
CDR3 protein: CASSPYGTSGISYTQYF
CDR3 DNA: TGTGCCAGCAGTCCCTATGGGACTAGCGGGATTTCGTATACGCAGTATTTT

J gene: TRBJ2-7
clone size: .
D gene: TRBD2
V gene: TRBV9
CDR3 protein: CASSPRGGKYEQYF
CDR3 DNA: TGTGCCAGCAGCCCCCGCGGGGGTAAGTACGAGCAGTACTTC

J gene: TRBJ2-3
clone size: few
D gene: .
V gene: TRBV2
CDR3 protein: CASTSTDTQYF
CDR3 DNA: TGTGCCAGCACTAGCACAGATACGCAGTATTTT

J gene: TRBJ2-1
clone size: .
D gene: .
V gene: TRBV18
CDR3 protein: CASSLHREVPYNEQFF
CDR3 DNA: TGTGCCAGCTCACTTCACAGGGAAGTCCCCTACAATGAGCAGTTCTTC